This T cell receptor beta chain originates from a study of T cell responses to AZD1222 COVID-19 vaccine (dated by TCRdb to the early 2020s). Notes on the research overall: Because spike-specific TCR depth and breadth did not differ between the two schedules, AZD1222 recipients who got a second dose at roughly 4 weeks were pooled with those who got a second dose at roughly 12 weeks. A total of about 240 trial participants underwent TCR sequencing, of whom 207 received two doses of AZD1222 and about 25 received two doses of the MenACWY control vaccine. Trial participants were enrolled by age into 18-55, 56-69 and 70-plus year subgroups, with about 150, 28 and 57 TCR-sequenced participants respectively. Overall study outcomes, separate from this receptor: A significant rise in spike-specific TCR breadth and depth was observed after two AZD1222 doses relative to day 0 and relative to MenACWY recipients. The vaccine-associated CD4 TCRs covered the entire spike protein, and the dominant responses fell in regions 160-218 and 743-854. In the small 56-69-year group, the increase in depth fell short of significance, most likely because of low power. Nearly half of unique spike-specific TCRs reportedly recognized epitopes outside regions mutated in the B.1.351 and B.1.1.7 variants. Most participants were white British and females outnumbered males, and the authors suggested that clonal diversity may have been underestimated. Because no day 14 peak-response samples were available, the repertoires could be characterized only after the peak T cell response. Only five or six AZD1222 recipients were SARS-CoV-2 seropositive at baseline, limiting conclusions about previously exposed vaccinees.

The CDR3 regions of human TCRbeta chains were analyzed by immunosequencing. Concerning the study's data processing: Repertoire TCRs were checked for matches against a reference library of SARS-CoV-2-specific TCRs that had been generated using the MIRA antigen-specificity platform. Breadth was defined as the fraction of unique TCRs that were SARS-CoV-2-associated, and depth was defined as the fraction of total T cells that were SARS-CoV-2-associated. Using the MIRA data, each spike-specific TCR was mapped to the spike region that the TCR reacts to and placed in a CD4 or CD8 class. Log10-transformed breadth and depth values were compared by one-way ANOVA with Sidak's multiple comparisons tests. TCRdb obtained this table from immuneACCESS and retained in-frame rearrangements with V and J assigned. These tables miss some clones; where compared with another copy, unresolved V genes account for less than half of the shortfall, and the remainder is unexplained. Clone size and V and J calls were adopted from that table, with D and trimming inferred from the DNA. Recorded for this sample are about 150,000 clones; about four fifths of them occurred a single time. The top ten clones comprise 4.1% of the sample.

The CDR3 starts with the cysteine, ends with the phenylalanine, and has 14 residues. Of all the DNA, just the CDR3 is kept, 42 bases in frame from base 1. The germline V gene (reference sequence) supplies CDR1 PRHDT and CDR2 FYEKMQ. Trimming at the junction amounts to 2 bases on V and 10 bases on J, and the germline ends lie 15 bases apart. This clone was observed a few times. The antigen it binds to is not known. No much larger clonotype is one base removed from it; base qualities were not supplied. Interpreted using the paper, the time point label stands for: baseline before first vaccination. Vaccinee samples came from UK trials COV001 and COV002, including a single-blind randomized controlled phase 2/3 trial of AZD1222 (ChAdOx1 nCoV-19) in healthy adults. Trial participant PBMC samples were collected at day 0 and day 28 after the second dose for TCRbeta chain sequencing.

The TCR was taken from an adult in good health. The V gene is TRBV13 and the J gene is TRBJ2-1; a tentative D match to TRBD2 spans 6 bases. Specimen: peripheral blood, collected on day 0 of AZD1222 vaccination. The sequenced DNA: TGTGCCAGCAGCTTACTAGGAGGGGCGGGGGAGCAGTTCTTC. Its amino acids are CASSLLGGAGEQFF.